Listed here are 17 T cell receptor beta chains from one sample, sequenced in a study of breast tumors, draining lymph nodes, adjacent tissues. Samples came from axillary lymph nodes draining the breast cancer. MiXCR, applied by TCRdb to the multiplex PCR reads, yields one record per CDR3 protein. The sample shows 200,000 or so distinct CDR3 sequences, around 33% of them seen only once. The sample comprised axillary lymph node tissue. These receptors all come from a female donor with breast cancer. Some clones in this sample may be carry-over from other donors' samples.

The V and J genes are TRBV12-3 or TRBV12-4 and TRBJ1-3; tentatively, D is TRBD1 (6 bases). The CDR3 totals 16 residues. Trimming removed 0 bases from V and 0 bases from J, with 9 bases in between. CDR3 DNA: TGTGCCAGCAGTTTAGCCGGACAGCTCTCTGGAAACACCATATATTTT. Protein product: CASSLAGQLSGNTIYF.

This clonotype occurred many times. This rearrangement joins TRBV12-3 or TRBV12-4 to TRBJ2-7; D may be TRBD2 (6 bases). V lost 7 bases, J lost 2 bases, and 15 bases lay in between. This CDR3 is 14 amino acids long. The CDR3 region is CASTRGGLTYEQYF. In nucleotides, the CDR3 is TGTGCCAGCACACGGGGAGGACTCACCTACGAGCAGTACTTC.

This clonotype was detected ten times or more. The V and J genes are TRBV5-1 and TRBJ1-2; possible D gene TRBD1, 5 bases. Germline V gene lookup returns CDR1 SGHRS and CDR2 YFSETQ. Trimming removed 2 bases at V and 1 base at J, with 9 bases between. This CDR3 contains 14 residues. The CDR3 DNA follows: TGCGCCAGCAGCTTAACAGGCGTTAACTATGGCTACACCTTC. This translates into CASSLTGVNYGYTF.

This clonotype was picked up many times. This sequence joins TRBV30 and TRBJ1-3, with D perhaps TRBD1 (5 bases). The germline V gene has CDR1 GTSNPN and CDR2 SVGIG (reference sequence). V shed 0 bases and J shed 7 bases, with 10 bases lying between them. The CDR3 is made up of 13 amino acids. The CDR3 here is CAWSVAGSNTIYF. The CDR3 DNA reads TGTGCCTGGAGTGTAGCAGGGAGTAACACCATATATTTT.

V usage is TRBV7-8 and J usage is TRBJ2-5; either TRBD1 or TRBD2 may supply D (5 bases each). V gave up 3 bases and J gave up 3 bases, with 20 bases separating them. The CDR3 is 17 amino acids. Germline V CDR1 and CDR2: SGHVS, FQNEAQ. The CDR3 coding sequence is TGTGCCAGCAGCTTCTTAATCCCGGGGCGTACCAAAGAGACCCAGTACTTC. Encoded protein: CASSFLIPGRTKETQYF.

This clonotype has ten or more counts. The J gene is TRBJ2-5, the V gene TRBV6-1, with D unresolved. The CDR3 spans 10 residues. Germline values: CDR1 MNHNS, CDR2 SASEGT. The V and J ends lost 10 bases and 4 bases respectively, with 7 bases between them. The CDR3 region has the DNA TGTGCCACCATCCTAGAGACCCAGTACTTC. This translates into CATILETQYF.

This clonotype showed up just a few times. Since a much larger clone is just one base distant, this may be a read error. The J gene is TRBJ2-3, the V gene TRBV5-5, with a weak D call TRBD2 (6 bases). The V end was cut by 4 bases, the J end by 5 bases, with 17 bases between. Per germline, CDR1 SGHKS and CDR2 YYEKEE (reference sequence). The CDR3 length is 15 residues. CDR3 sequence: CASSPTSPGGDTQYF. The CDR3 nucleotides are TGTGCCAGCAGCCCGACCTCCCCCGGGGGAGATACGCAGTATTTT.

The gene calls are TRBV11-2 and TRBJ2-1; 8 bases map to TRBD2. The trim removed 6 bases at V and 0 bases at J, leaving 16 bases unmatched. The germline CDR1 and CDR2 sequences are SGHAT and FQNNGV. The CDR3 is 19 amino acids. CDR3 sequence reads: CASSRRTSSYGISYNEQFF. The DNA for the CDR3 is TGTGCCAGCAGTCGAAGGACTAGCTCGTACGGAATCTCCTACAATGAGCAGTTCTTC.

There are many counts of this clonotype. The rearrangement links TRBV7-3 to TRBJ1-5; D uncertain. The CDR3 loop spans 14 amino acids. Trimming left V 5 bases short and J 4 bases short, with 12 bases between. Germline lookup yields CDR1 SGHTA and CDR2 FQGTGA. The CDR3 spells CASSPPGPNQPQHF. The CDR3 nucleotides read TGTGCCAGCAGCCCCCCCGGGCCGAATCAGCCCCAGCATTTT.

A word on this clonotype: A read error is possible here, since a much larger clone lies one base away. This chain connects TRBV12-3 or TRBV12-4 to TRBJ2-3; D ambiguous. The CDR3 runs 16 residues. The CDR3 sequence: CASSLALDFRTDAQYF. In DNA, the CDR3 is TGTGCCAGCAGTTTAGCGCTTGACTTCCGCACAGATGCGCAGTATTTT.

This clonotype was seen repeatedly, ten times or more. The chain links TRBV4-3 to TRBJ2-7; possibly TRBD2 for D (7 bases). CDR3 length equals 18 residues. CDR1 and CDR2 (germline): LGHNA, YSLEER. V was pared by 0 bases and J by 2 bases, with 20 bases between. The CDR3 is CASSQDYRGGDTTYEQYF. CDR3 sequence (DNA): TGCGCCAGCAGCCAAGATTACCGAGGGGGGGACACGACCTACGAGCAGTACTTC.

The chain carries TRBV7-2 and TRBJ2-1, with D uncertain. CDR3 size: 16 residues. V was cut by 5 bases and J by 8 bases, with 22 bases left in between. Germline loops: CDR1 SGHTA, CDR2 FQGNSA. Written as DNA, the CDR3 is TGTGCCAGCAGCGAACTCGCCGGCTCCACGGGTCATGAGCAGTTCTTC. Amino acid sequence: CASSELAGSTGHEQFF.

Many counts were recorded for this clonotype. The CDR3 DNA follows: TGCAGTGCTGGGGGACTAGCGGGAGGTCCCGACTCCTACGAGCAGTACTTC. It codes for CSAGGLAGGPDSYEQYF. The chain carries TRBV20-1 and TRBJ2-7; TRBD2 aligns across 15 bases. This CDR3 region has 17 residues. The ends lost 5 bases at V and 0 bases at J; junction bases unmatched: 8. CDR1 is DFQATT and CDR2 is SNEGSKA in the germline V gene (reference sequence).

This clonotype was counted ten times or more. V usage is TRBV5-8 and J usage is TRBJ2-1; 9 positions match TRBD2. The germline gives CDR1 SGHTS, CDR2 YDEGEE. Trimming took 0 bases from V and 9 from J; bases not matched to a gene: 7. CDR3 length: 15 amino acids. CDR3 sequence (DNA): TGTGCCAGCAGCTTGGCGTCTGGGACTAGCCTTGAGCAGTTCTTC. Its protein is CASSLASGTSLEQFF.

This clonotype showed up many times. CDR3 residues: CSARAPTYTYEQYF. DNA of the CDR3: TGCAGTGCTAGAGCGCCTACCTATACCTACGAGCAGTACTTC. The rearrangement links TRBV20-1 to TRBJ2-7; the D is unclear. The V and J ends lost 1 base and 2 bases respectively, with 12 bases between them. Germline loops: CDR1 DFQATT, CDR2 SNEGSKA (reference sequence). The CDR3 runs 14 residues.

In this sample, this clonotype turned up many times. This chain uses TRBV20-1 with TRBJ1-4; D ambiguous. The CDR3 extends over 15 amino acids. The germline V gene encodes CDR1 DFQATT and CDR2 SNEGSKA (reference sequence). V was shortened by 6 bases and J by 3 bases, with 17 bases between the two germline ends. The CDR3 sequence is CSAPASTLSNEKLFF. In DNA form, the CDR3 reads TGCAGTGCACCCGCCTCGACACTTTCTAATGAAAAACTGTTTTTT.

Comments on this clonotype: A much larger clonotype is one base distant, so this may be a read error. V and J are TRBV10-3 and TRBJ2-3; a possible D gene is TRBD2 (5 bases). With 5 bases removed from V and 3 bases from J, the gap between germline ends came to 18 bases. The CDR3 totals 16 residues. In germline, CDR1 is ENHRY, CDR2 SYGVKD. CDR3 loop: CAISPGLSRPTDTQYF. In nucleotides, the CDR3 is TGTGCCATCAGTCCCGGACTCAGCCGCCCTACAGATACGCAGTATTTT.